This TCR beta chain stems from a study of T cell responses to AZD1222 COVID-19 vaccine. Background on the study: Some second doses came at about 4 weeks and others at about 12 weeks; these were pooled.

The CDR3 has 15 residues. Germline CDR1 WNHNN, CDR2 SYGVQD (reference sequence). V gave up 4 bases and J gave up 1 base, with 12 bases separating them. TCRdb's table, derived via immunoSEQ multiplex PCR, lists solely in-frame clones and lacks some. In the table there are about 120,000 clones, roughly nine tenths of which are singletons. In its sample, this clone was seen once. Its antigen is currently unknown. Study results and caveats: Clonal diversity may have been underestimated in mostly white British donors.

This clonotype was obtained from an adult in good health. The rearrangement links TRBV10-1 to TRBJ2-3; D tentatively fits TRBD1 or TRBD2 (6 bases each). Sequencing used peripheral blood, obtained on day 0 of AZD1222 vaccination. CDR3 amino acids: CASSAGAKGTDTQYF. The CDR3 region has the DNA TGCGCCAGCAGTGCGGGGGCAAAGGGCACAGATACGCAGTATTTT.